One sample yielded the 5 T cell receptor beta chains listed below, sequenced in a study of cytomegalovirus exposure and HLA in healthy donors (dated by TCRdb to about 2017). Receptor amplification or capture employed the immunoSEQ multiplex PCR assay. For the multiplex PCR, a mixture combining 60 forward primers for TCR Vbeta segments and 13 reverse primers for TCR Jbeta segments was used. Sourced from immuneACCESS, this table was stored by TCRdb with only in-frame sequences that have V and J called. A share of the clones is absent; for the studies checked, an unresolved V gene accounts for under half, and the remainder has no known explanation. The sample table lists 150,000 or so clones, 70% to 80% of them with a count of one. In total, the top ten clones hold approximately 8% of the sample. The sample comprised PBMCs. Receptor source: a young man in good health and CMV-seropositive.

CDR3 amino acids: CASSKQGATDTQYF. The CDR3 DNA reads as TGTGCCAGCAGTAAACAGGGGGCCACAGATACGCAGTATTTT. This chain joins TRBV6-5 and TRBJ2-3; 9 nucleotides align to TRBD1. CDR3 length equals 14 residues. Looked up from germline, CDR1 is MNHEY and CDR2 is SVGAGI. Trimming cost V 5 bases and J 2 bases; bases outside gene matches: 2.

The chain links TRBV6-1 to TRBJ2-5; D is uncertain. Trimming cost V 7 bases and J 6 bases, with 15 bases left between them. There are 13 residues in the CDR3. Germline V CDR1 and CDR2: MNHNS, SASEGT. CDR3 sequence reads: CASTHPGLKTQYF. CDR3 nucleotides: TGTGCCAGCACCCATCCGGGTCTGAAGACCCAGTACTTC.

The rearrangement joins TRBV30 to TRBJ1-1; the D gene is possibly TRBD1 (6 bases). There are 14 residues in the CDR3. V lost 1 base and J 4 bases, leaving 13 bases between the germline ends. Germline V gives CDR1 GTSNPN, CDR2 SVGIG (reference sequence). CDR3 DNA: TGTGCCTGGAGTGGGGCAGGGGCTGGCACTGAAGCTTTCTTT. Translated, it gives CAWSGAGAGTEAFF.

This clone was counted a few times. The CDR3 sequence: CASSKAGGRVDTQYF. The CDR3 nucleotides are TGTGCCAGCAGTAAGGCGGGAGGAAGGGTAGATACGCAGTATTTT. V is TRBV6-5 and J is TRBJ2-3; the match to TRBD2 covers 8 bases. The CDR3 consists of 15 residues. Unmatched junction bases numbered 9, after V lost 5 bases and J lost 5 bases. Germline-derived CDR1 and CDR2 are MNHEY and SVGAGI.

As DNA, the CDR3 is TGTGCCAGCAGCTTAACGCAGCTTGCCGGGAGCTCCTACGAGCAGTACTTC. Translated, it gives CASSLTQLAGSSYEQYF. The gene calls are TRBV7-9 and TRBJ2-7; a possible D gene is TRBD2 (6 bases). The CDR3 length is 17 residues. V was trimmed by 2 bases and J by 0 bases, leaving 17 bases between them. In germline, CDR1 is SEHNR, CDR2 FQNEAQ (reference sequence).